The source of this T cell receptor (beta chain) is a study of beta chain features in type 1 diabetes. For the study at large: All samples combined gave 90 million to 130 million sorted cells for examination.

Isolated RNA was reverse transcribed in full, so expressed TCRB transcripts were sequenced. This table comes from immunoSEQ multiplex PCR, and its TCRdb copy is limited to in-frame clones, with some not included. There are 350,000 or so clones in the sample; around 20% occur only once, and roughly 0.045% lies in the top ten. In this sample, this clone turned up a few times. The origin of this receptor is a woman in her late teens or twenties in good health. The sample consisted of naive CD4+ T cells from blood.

CDR3 coding DNA: TGTGCCAGCAGTACCGGGACAGGGCTTTACGAGCAGTACTTC. It translates to CASSTGTGLYEQYF. This chain joins TRBV5-4 and TRBJ2-7; 9 nucleotides agree with TRBD1. With 5 bases clipped from V and 4 bases from J, the junction kept 7 bases outside the gene matches. The CDR3 totals 14 residues. Germline V gene sequence: CDR1 SGHNT, CDR2 YYREEE (reference sequence).